The 25 T cell receptor beta chains below all came from one sample that was sequenced in a study of T cells in localized non-small cell lung cancer (dated by TCRdb to 2018 to 2021). Libraries were constructed by the immunoSEQ multiplex PCR assay. TCRdb mirrors the immuneACCESS table, restricted to in-frame sequences. Some clones are absent from its copies; in checked studies, under half trace to an unresolved V gene, and the reason for the others is unknown. For this sample there are 50,000 to 75,000 clones; around nine tenths appear just once. About 20% of the sample lies in the top ten. The source material was peripheral blood, sampled before any cancer treatment. These TCRs come from a man aged 35-75 years with stage I squamous cell lung carcinoma.

This chain connects TRBV25-1 to TRBJ2-1; D is ambiguous. V was pared by 6 bases and J by 9 bases, with 15 bases between. Germline assignment: CDR1 MGHDK and CDR2 SYGVNS. The length of the CDR3 is 13 residues. CDR3 in DNA: TGTGCCAGCAGCTGGAGTTTTCGGGTTGAGCAGTTCTTC. It codes for CASSWSFRVEQFF.

This chain connects TRBV1 to TRBJ2-4; the table assigns TRBD2, which was not confirmed against the DNA. TRBV1 is a listed pseudogene. The length of the CDR3 is 16 residues. This CDR3 reads CTSSDNGGVSKNIQYF. The CDR3 region has the DNA TGCACCAGCAGTGATAACGGGGGGGTGTCCAAAAACATTCAGTACTTC.

The chain employs TRBV27 and TRBJ1-5; 7 bases match TRBD1. The CDR3 length is 14 residues. The J segment lost 3 bases and the V segment lost 6 bases, leaving 5 bases of the junction unmatched. Germline values: CDR1 MNHEY, CDR2 SMNVEV (reference sequence). The chain's CDR3 is CASRVTGDNQPQHF. CDR3 nucleotides: TGTGCCAGCAGGGTAACAGGGGACAATCAGCCCCAGCATTTT.

The chain employs TRBV4-1 and TRBJ2-2; 16 bases agree with TRBD2. Germline CDR1 reads MGHRA; CDR2 reads YSYEKL. This CDR3 region has 21 residues. The V segment lost 7 bases and the J segment 5 bases; nucleotides outside the gene matches: 19. The CDR3 region has the DNA TGCGCCAGCACTCCCATACCGGGACTAGCGGGAGGGCCGGAGAGTACCGGGGAGCTGTTTTTT. Encoded protein: CASTPIPGLAGGPESTGELFF.

This chain links TRBV27 with TRBJ2-6; TRBD2 matches at 7 bases. J was trimmed by 1 base and V by 4 bases; bases with no gene match: 1. Germline-derived CDR1 and CDR2 are MNHEY and SMNVEV (reference sequence). The CDR3 covers 15 residues. The CDR3 region has the DNA TGTGCCAGCAGTTGGGGAGGGTCTGGGGCCAACGTCCTGACTTTC. Amino acids: CASSWGGSGANVLTF.

V is TRBV7-2 and J is TRBJ2-7; possibly TRBD1 or TRBD2 for D (6 bases each). V dropped 3 bases and J dropped 9 bases, with 12 bases sitting between them. CDR3 size: 12 residues. CDR1 and CDR2 from the germline V gene are SGHTA and FQGNSA. The CDR3 sequence: CASSFGGDGQYF. CDR3 coding DNA: TGTGCCAGCAGCTTCGGGGGCGACGGGCAGTACTTC.

The chain couples TRBV27 to TRBJ2-7, with 7 positions matching TRBD2. The CDR3 extends over 14 amino acids. J was trimmed by 6 bases and V by 3 bases; bases with no gene match: 8. Germline loops: CDR1 MNHEY, CDR2 SMNVEV (reference sequence). CDR3 bases: TGTGCCAGCAGTTTGGTGGGAGGGCCTCTCGAGCAGTACTTC. This gives the protein CASSLVGGPLEQYF.

In nucleotides, the CDR3 is TGTGCCAGCAGCCCCGGGGCCAACGGGAGAACTGAAGCTTTCTTT. Protein sequence: CASSPGANGRTEAFF. The chain carries TRBV13 and TRBJ1-1; D is perhaps TRBD1 (5 bases). The CDR3 spans 15 residues. Looked up from germline, CDR1 is PRHDT and CDR2 is FYEKMQ (reference sequence). The V end lost 5 bases, the J end lost 5 bases, and 18 bases lay between the germline ends.

The chain links TRBV19 to TRBJ2-2, with D possibly being TRBD2 (6 bases). Germline CDR1 reads LNHDA; CDR2 reads SQIVND (reference sequence). Trimming removed 6 bases at V and 9 bases at J, with 8 bases between. The CDR3 consists of 11 residues. This CDR3 reads CASREGRELFF. CDR3 sequence (DNA): TGTGCCAGTAGGGAGGGCAGGGAGCTGTTTTTT.

The genes are TRBV6-6 and TRBJ2-7; tentative D call: TRBD1 (5 bases). Germline CDR1 MNHNY, CDR2 SVGAGI (reference sequence). V was cut by 5 bases and J by 4 bases, with 9 bases left in between. CDR3 size: 12 residues. The CDR3 protein is CASSTTVYEQYF. CDR3 DNA: TGTGCCAGCAGTACGACAGTTTACGAGCAGTACTTC.

The rearrangement uses TRBV7-2 and TRBJ2-3, with D possibly being TRBD2 (6 bases). CDR1 is SGHTA, CDR2 FQGNSA, per germline. Deletions cut 4 bases from V and 6 bases from J, with 11 bases between. The length of the CDR3 is 13 residues. Here the CDR3 DNA reads TGTGCCAGCAGCTCCCGGCTAGCGGATACGCAGTATTTT. The encoded protein is CASSSRLADTQYF.

This clone was counted a single time. The chain uses TRBV2 and TRBJ2-5, with 7 bases lining up with TRBD1. This CDR3 is built from 12 residues. Germline trimming cut 6 bases from V and 4 bases from J; bases unmatched to any gene: 2. CDR1 and CDR2 from the germline V gene are SNHLY and FYNNEI. For the CDR3, the DNA is TGTGCCAGCAGCTCAGGGGGAGAGACCCAGTACTTC. Protein: CASSSGGETQYF. Full variable domain (outside the CDR3, taken from reference TRBV2 and TRBJ2-5): EPEVTQTPSHQVTQMGQEVILRCVPISNHLYFYWYRQILGQKVEFLVSFYNNEISEKSEIFDDQFSVERPDGSNFTLKIRSTKLEDSAMYFCASSSGGETQYFGPGTRLLVL.

The chain joins TRBV28 to TRBJ1-5, with D tentatively TRBD1 (6 bases). Trimming removed 11 bases at V and 1 base at J, with 9 bases between. Per germline, CDR1 MDHEN and CDR2 SYDVKM. This CDR3 region has 12 residues. CDR3 amino acids: CASQGSNQPQHF. The CDR3 DNA follows: TGTGCCTCCCAGGGGAGCAATCAGCCCCAGCATTTT.

This chain uses TRBV5-4 with TRBJ2-3; tentative D call: TRBD2 (5 bases). The CDR3 has 16 amino acids. V gave up 0 bases and J gave up 4 bases, with 15 bases separating them. Germline values: CDR1 SGHNT, CDR2 YYREEE (reference sequence). Here the CDR3 reads CASSLGAGMVPDTQYF. The CDR3 DNA reads TGTGCCAGCAGCTTGGGTGCCGGGATGGTCCCAGATACGCAGTATTTT.

This clone appeared a single time. At one end the junction does not follow the germline gene, possibly because of a read error. V usage is TRBV11-2 and J usage is TRBJ2-3, with D hard to call. Per germline, CDR1 SGHAT and CDR2 FQNNGV. This CDR3 has 13 amino acids. The DNA for the CDR3 is TGTGCCAGCAGCCTAGACTTCGCGGATACGCAGTATTTT. Its protein product is CASSLDFADTQYF.

The CDR3 is CASSPRDLTYEQYF. In nucleotides, the CDR3 is TGTGCCAGCAGTCCTAGGGACCTAACCTACGAGCAGTACTTC. The chain uses TRBV28 and TRBJ2-7, with D possibly being TRBD1 or TRBD2 (5 bases each). Trimming left V 5 bases short and J 2 bases short, with 13 bases between. CDR3 length: 14 residues. Germline loops: CDR1 MDHEN, CDR2 SYDVKM.

This clone was detected only once. V and J are TRBV9 and TRBJ2-2, with unresolved D. Germline V gene lookup returns CDR1 SGDLS and CDR2 YYNGEE. This CDR3 has 14 residues. With 0 bases removed from V and 5 bases from J, the gap between germline ends came to 8 bases. The CDR3 is CASSVAHKTGELFF. In DNA form, the CDR3 reads TGTGCCAGCAGCGTAGCCCACAAGACCGGGGAGCTGTTTTTT.

This rearrangement joins TRBV5-5 to TRBJ2-2, with 16 bases aligning to TRBD2. The ends lost 4 bases at V and 5 bases at J; junction bases unmatched: 8. Germline CDR1 reads SGHKS; CDR2 reads YYEKEE (reference sequence). The CDR3 runs to 18 residues. CDR3 residues: CASSAGLAGGPRTGELFF. CDR3 DNA sequence: TGTGCCAGCAGCGCGGGACTAGCGGGAGGGCCCCGGACCGGGGAGCTGTTTTTT.

The V and J genes are TRBV30 and TRBJ2-3; D perhaps matches TRBD1 (6 bases). The CDR3 is 12 amino acids. Germline V gives CDR1 GTSNPN, CDR2 SVGIG (reference sequence). V lost 8 bases, J lost 2 bases, and 11 bases lay in between. The DNA for the CDR3 is TGTGCCGGAGGACAGAACACAGATACGCAGTATTTT. Protein: CAGGQNTDTQYF.

The chain carries TRBV19 and TRBJ2-7; D tentatively fits TRBD1 or TRBD2 (5 bases each). This CDR3 has 13 amino acids. CDR1 LNHDA and CDR2 SQIVND come from the germline V gene (reference sequence). CDR3: CGIAGTDVDEQYF. The DNA of the CDR3 is TGTGGTATCGCCGGGACGGACGTCGACGAGCAGTACTTC.

This chain joins TRBV27 and TRBJ2-7; D remains unclear. Germline V lookup: CDR1 MNHEY, CDR2 SMNVEV (reference sequence). Between the trimmed V and J ends, which lost 0 bases and 1 base, there was a span of 4 bases. The CDR3 sequence is 13 residues long. The CDR3 nucleotides are TGTGCCAGCAGTTTATCGGTGTCCTACGAGCAGTACTTC. Translation gives CASSLSVSYEQYF.

As for this clone: The same CDR3 arises from other DNA sequences in this sample as well. V gene TRBV5-1 combines with J gene TRBJ1-1, with D tentatively TRBD1 (6 bases). Trimming shortened V by 4 bases and J by 0 bases, and 10 bases separated the two germline ends. The CDR3 runs to 14 residues. In germline, CDR1 is SGHRS, CDR2 YFSETQ. In DNA form, the CDR3 reads TGCGCCAGCAGCGCTGACAGGATGAACACTGAAGCTTTCTTT. Translation gives CASSADRMNTEAFF.

This clone has only one observation. This chain links TRBV27 with TRBJ2-3; D gene unclear. V was cut by 8 bases and J by 2 bases, with 17 bases left in between. Looked up from germline, CDR1 is MNHEY and CDR2 is SMNVEV (reference sequence). The CDR3 has 15 residues. The CDR3 coding sequence is TGTGCCAGCGCAGTTAGCCCTTACCTCACAGATACGCAGTATTTT. It translates to CASAVSPYLTDTQYF.

This chain uses TRBV28 with TRBJ1-4; tentatively, D is TRBD1 (6 bases). The CDR3 is 12 amino acids. Per the germline V gene, CDR1 is MDHEN and CDR2 is SYDVKM. Deletions cut 5 bases from V and 5 bases from J, with 6 bases between. This CDR3 reads CASSRGNEKLFF. As DNA, the CDR3 is TGTGCCAGCAGTAGGGGGAATGAAAAACTGTTTTTT.

This chain uses TRBV6-5 with TRBJ2-2; no clear D gene. This CDR3 comprises 13 residues. Trimming shortened V by 7 bases and J by 0 bases, and 6 bases separated the two germline ends. The germline gives CDR1 MNHEY, CDR2 SVGAGI. The CDR3 spells CASTFANTGELFF. In nucleotides, the CDR3 is TGTGCCAGCACTTTTGCGAACACCGGGGAGCTGTTTTTT.